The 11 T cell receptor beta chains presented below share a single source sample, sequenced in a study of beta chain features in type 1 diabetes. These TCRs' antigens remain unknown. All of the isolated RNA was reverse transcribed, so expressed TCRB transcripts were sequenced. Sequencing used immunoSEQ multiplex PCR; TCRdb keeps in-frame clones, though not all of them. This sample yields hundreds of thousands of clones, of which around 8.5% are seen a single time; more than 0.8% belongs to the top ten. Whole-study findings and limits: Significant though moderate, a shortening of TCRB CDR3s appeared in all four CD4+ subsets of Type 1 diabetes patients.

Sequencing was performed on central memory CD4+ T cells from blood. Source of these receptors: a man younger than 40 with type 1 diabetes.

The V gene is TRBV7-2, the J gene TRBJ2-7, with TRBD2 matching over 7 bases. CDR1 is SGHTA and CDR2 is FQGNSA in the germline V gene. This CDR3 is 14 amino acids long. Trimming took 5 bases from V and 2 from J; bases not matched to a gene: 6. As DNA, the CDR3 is TGTGCCAGCAGCGAAGGGGCGGGGGCCTACGAGCAGTACTTC. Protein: CASSEGAGAYEQYF. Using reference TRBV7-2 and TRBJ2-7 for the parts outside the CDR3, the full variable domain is GAGVSQSPSNKVTEKGKDVELRCDPISGHTALYWYRQSLGQGLEFLIYFQGNSAPDKSGLPSDRFSAERTGGSVSTLTIQRTQQEDSAVYLCASSEGAGAYEQYFGPGTRLTVT.

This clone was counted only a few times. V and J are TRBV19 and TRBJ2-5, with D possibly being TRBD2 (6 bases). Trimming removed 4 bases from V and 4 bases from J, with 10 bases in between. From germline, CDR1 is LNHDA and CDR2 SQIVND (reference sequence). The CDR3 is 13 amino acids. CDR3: CASSSGDVETQYF. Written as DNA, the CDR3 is TGTGCCAGTAGTAGCGGGGACGTAGAGACCCAGTACTTC. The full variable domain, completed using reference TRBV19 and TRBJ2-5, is DGGITQSPKYLFRKEGQNVTLSCEQNLNHDAMYWYRQDPGQGLRLIYYSQIVNDFQKGDIAEGYSVSREKKESFPLTVTSAQKNPTAFYLCASSSGDVETQYFGPGTRLLVL.

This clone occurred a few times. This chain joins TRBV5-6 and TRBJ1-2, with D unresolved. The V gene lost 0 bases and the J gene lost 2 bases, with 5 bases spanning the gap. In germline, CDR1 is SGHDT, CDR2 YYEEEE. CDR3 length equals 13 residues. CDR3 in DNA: TGTGCCAGCAGCTTGGCTGCCAACTATGGCTACACCTTC. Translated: CASSLAANYGYTF.

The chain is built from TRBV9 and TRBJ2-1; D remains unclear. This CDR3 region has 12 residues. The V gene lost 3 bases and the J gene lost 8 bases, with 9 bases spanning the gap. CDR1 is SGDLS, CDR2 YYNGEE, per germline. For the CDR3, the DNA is TGTGCCAGCAGCGCGGACGACGATGAGCAGTTCTTC. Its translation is CASSADDDEQFF. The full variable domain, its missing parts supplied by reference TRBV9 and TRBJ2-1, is DSGVTQTPKHLITATGQRVTLRCSPRSGDLSVYWYQQSLDQGLQFLIQYYNGEERAKGNILERFSAQQFPDLHSELNLSSLELGDSALYFCASSADDDEQFFGPGTRLTVL.

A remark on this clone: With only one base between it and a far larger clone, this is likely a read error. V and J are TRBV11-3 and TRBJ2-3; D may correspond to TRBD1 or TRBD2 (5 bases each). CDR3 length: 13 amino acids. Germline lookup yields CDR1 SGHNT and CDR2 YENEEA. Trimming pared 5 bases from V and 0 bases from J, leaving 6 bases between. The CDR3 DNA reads TGTGCCAGCAGCCGGGACAGCACAGATACGCAGTATTTT. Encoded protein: CASSRDSTDTQYF. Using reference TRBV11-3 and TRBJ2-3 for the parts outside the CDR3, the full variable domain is EAGVVQSPRYKIIEKKQPVAFWCNPISGHNTLYWYLQNLGQGPELLIRYENEEAVDDSQLPKDRFSAERLKGVDSTLKIQPAELGDSAVYLCASSRDSTDTQYFGPGTRLTVL.

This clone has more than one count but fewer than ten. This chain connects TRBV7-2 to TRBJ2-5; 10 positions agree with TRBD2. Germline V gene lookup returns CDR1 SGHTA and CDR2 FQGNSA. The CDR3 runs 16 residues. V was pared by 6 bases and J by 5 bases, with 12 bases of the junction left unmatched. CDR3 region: CASSKSGGASAETQYF. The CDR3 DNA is TGTGCCAGCAGTAAAAGCGGGGGGGCCTCCGCCGAGACCCAGTACTTC.

CDR3 nucleotide sequence: TGTGCCAGCAGAACGGACAGGGGGCCGGAGACCCAGTACTTC. Translated, it gives CASRTDRGPETQYF. V gene TRBV7-2 combines with J gene TRBJ2-5, with 11 bases matching TRBD1. The CDR3 is made up of 14 amino acids. Germline CDR1 SGHTA, CDR2 FQGNSA. The ends lost 6 bases at V and 5 bases at J; junction bases unmatched: 5.

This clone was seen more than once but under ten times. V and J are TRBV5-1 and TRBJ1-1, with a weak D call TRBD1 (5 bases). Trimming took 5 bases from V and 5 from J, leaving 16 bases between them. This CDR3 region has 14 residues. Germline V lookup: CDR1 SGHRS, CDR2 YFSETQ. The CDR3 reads CASSPRGERTEAFF. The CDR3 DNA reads TGCGCCAGCAGTCCACGAGGGGAGAGGACTGAAGCTTTCTTT.

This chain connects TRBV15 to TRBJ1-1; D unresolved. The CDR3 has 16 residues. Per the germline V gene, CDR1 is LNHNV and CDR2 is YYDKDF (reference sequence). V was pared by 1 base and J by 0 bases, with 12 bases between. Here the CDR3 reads CATSRARESMNTEAFF. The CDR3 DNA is TGTGCCACCAGCAGAGCACGGGAGAGTATGAACACTGAAGCTTTCTTT. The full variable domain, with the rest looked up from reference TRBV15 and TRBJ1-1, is DAMVIQNPRYQVTQFGKPVTLSCSQTLNHNVMYWYQQKSSQAPKLLFHYYDKDFNNEADTPDNFQSRRPNTSFCFLDIRSPGLGDTAMYLCATSRARESMNTEAFFGQGTRLTVV.

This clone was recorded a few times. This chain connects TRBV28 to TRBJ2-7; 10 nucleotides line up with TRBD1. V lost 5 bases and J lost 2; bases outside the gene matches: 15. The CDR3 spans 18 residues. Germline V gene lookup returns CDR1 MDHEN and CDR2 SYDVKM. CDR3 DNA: TGTGCCAGCAGTGGCCCGACTCGCCGGGACAGGGGAGCCTACGAGCAGTACTTC. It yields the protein CASSGPTRRDRGAYEQYF.

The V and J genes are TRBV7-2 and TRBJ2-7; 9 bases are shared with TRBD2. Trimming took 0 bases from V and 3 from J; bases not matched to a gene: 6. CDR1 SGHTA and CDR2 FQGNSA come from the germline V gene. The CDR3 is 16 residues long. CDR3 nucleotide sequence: TGTGCCAGCAGCTTAGCCTCGACTAGCGGAGTCTACGAGCAGTACTTC. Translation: CASSLASTSGVYEQYF.